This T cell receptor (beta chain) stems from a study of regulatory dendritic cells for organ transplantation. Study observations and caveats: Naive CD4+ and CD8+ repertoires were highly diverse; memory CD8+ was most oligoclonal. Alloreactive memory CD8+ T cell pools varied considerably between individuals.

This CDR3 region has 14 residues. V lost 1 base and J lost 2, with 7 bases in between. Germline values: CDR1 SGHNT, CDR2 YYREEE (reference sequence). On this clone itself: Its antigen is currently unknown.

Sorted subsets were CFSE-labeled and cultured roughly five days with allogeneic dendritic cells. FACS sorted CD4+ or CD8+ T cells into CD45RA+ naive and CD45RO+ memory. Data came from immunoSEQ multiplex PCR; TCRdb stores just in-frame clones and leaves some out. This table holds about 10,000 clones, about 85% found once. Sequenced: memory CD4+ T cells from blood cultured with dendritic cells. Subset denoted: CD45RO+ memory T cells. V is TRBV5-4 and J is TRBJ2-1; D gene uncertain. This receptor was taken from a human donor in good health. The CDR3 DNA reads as TGTGCCAGCAGCTTGTTTGGGACCTACAATGAGCAGTTCTTC. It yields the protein CASSLFGTYNEQFF.